Following are 12 T cell receptor beta chains from one sample sequenced in a study of human T cells and chemical hapten exposure. Time point reported: healthy volunteer bleed at 2 weeks. Total RNA extraction was carried out from unfractionated whole blood. TCRdb redid the calling of the RACE reads with MiXCR, one entry per CDR3 protein. The sample gives roughly 48,000 distinct CDR3 sequences, almost 4.5% of which show up once; 5.8% is in the top ten. The sequenced material came from whole blood. The receptors originated from a human donor in good health. Some clones in this sample may be carry-over from other donors' samples.

This clonotype was observed a handful of times. The gene calls are TRBV5-1 and TRBJ2-7; D might be TRBD1 or TRBD2, each matching 5 bases. The CDR3 runs to 15 residues. Germline CDR1 reads SGHRS; CDR2 reads YFSETQ. The V gene lost 0 bases and the J gene lost 4 bases, with 14 bases spanning the gap. Written as DNA, the CDR3 is TGCGCCAGCAGCTTGGAACCCGGGGCCGGATACGAGCAGTACTTC. Its protein is CASSLEPGAGYEQYF.

This clonotype was recorded at least ten times. The rearrangement joins TRBV3-1 to TRBJ2-5, with 7 bases fitting TRBD2. Germline assignment: CDR1 LGHDT and CDR2 YNNKEL (reference sequence). CDR3 length: 10 residues. The CDR3 nucleotides are TGTGGGGCGGGAGAAGAGACCCAGTACTTC. It is translated as CGAGEETQYF.

The chain employs TRBV7-9 and TRBJ2-1; D not resolved. Trimming removed 5 bases from V and 0 bases from J, with 20 bases in between. CDR3 length: 18 residues. From germline, CDR1 is SEHNR and CDR2 FQNEAQ (reference sequence). DNA of the CDR3: TGTGCCAGCAGCACCAACTCGCTACCGGGTCTCTCCTACAATGAGCAGTTCTTC. The encoded protein is CASSTNSLPGLSYNEQFF. Full variable domain (remainder filled in from reference TRBV7-9 and TRBJ2-1): DTGVSQNPRHKITKRGQNVTFRCDPISEHNRLYWYRQTLGQGPEFLTYFQNEAQLEKSRLLSDRFSAERPKGSFSTLEIQRTEQGDSAMYLCASSTNSLPGLSYNEQFFGPGTRLTVL.

This clonotype turned up a few times. This chain joins TRBV18 and TRBJ2-2; D remains ambiguous. From germline, CDR1 is KGHSH and CDR2 LQKENI. V lost 2 bases and J lost 5, with 6 bases in between. The CDR3 runs 13 residues. CDR3 protein: CASSPYGTGELFF. CDR3 bases: TGTGCCAGCTCACCATACGGAACCGGGGAGCTGTTTTTT. The variable domain in full, completed from reference TRBV18 and TRBJ2-2, reads NAGVMQNPRHLVRRRGQEARLRCSPMKGHSHVYWYRQLPEEGLKFMVYLQKENIIDESGMPKERFSAEFPKEGPSILRIQQVVRGDSAAYFCASSPYGTGELFFGEGSRLTVL.

This clonotype was seen repeatedly, ten times or more. V and J are TRBV4-1 and TRBJ2-7, with 9 bases fitting TRBD1. The CDR3 runs to 14 residues. The V segment lost 2 bases and the J segment 6 bases; nucleotides outside the gene matches: 5. Germline CDR1 and CDR2: MGHRA and YSYEKL. Written as DNA, the CDR3 is TGCGCCAGCAGCCAACAAACAGGGGGCGGCGAGCAGTACTTC. Translated, it gives CASSQQTGGGEQYF.

Regarding this clonotype: A much larger clone is a single base away; this may be a read error. V usage is TRBV7-9 and J usage is TRBJ2-5, with 9 nucleotides matching TRBD1. The junction had 3 bases not matched to a gene; V was cut back by 5 bases and J by 5 bases. The germline V gene encodes CDR1 SEHNR and CDR2 FQNEAQ (reference sequence). This CDR3 contains 13 residues. The chain's CDR3 is CASSNRGQETQYF. The DNA for the CDR3 is TGTGCCAGCAGCAACAGGGGGCAGGAGACCCAGTACTTC.

The gene calls are TRBV20-1 and TRBJ2-7, with 15 bases identical to TRBD2. This CDR3 is built from 14 residues. The V gene's germline CDR1 is DFQATT and CDR2 SNEGSKA (reference sequence). The junction had 4 bases not matched to a gene; V was cut back by 6 bases and J by 4 bases. The CDR3 DNA follows: TGCAGTGCAGGGGGACTAGCGGGAGGATACGAGCAGTACTTC. Its protein product is CSAGGLAGGYEQYF.

This clonotype showed up many times. The CDR3 protein is CASFVLAGGTVEQYF. The CDR3 coding sequence is TGTGCCAGCTTCGTTCTAGCGGGAGGGACCGTCGAGCAGTACTTC. The V call is TRBV5-6, the J call TRBJ2-7; 12 bases are shared with TRBD2. Germline lookup yields CDR1 SGHDT and CDR2 YYEEEE. The length of the CDR3 is 15 residues. V trimming: 7 bases; J trimming: 6 bases; junction bases outside the gene matches: 11. The full variable domain, rest sourced from reference TRBV5-6 and TRBJ2-7, is DAGVTQSPTHLIKTRGQQVTLRCSPKSGHDTVSWYQQALGQGPQFIFQYYEEEERQRGNFPDRFSGHQFPNYSSELNVNALLLGDSALYLCASFVLAGGTVEQYFGPGTRLTVT.

On this clonotype itself: A junction end diverges from the germline sequence, so it may reflect a read error. The V gene is TRBV4-1, the J gene TRBJ1-4, with TRBD1 identical over 10 bases. This CDR3 spans 18 amino acids. Looked up from germline, CDR1 is MGHRA and CDR2 is YSYEKL. In DNA, the CDR3 is TGCGCCAGCAGCCCACGACCGGGACAGGGGACTAGAAATGCAAAACTGTTTTTT. Its protein product is CASSPRPGQGTRNAKLFF.

This clonotype was seen repeatedly, ten times or more. The chain links TRBV10-1 to TRBJ2-1, with 7 bases aligning to TRBD2. Germline V gene lookup returns CDR1 WNHNN and CDR2 SYGVQD (reference sequence). Trimming cost V 0 bases and J 3 bases; bases outside gene matches: 5. CDR3 size: 16 residues. The CDR3 sequence: CASSESRLAVYNEQFF. The DNA for the CDR3 is TGCGCCAGCAGTGAGTCCCGGCTAGCGGTCTACAATGAGCAGTTCTTC.

This clonotype was observed many times. This chain links TRBV4-1 with TRBJ1-1; 8 bases line up with TRBD1. Per the germline V gene, CDR1 is MGHRA and CDR2 is YSYEKL. The CDR3 is 15 residues long. J lost 5 bases, V lost 7 bases, and 12 bases had no gene match. The DNA for the CDR3 is TGCGCCAGCATGAGACGGACAGGGAGATTTACTGAAGCTTTCTTT. Amino acid sequence: CASMRRTGRFTEAFF.

This clonotype was counted at least ten times. J is TRBJ2-7 and V is TRBV20-1; D gene ambiguous. V was shortened by 0 bases and J by 6 bases, with 15 bases between the two germline ends. CDR1 is DFQATT, CDR2 SNEGSKA, per germline (reference sequence). This CDR3 spans 14 amino acids. CDR3 in DNA: TGCAGTGCTAGAGATCTCGGACGGGTTTTCGAGCAGTACTTC. Its protein is CSARDLGRVFEQYF.